This TCR beta chain is drawn from a study of shared clonotypes between healthy human individuals. Assay runs were performed at deep level. Replicate PCRs for unsorted PBMC used around 280 ng DNA (approximately 30,000 T cell genomes). Assay: immunoSEQ multiplex PCR; the TCRdb copy retains only in-frame clones and omits some. The table has roughly 500,000 clones, approximately 84% seen once. This CDR3 is 16 amino acids long. The V gene's germline CDR1 is SGHRS and CDR2 YFSETQ. V was pared by 0 bases and J by 5 bases, with 14 bases between. This clonotype originated in a woman in her thirties or forties in good health. Some clones in this sample may be carry-over from other donors' samples. The sample taken for sequencing was PBMCs. The genes are TRBV5-1 and TRBJ2-2; a weak D match, TRBD2 (5 bases). CDR3 DNA sequence: TGCGCCAGCAGCTTGGGAGGGATAAGTAATACCGGGGAGCTGTTTTTT. Translating gives CASSLGGISNTGELFF.